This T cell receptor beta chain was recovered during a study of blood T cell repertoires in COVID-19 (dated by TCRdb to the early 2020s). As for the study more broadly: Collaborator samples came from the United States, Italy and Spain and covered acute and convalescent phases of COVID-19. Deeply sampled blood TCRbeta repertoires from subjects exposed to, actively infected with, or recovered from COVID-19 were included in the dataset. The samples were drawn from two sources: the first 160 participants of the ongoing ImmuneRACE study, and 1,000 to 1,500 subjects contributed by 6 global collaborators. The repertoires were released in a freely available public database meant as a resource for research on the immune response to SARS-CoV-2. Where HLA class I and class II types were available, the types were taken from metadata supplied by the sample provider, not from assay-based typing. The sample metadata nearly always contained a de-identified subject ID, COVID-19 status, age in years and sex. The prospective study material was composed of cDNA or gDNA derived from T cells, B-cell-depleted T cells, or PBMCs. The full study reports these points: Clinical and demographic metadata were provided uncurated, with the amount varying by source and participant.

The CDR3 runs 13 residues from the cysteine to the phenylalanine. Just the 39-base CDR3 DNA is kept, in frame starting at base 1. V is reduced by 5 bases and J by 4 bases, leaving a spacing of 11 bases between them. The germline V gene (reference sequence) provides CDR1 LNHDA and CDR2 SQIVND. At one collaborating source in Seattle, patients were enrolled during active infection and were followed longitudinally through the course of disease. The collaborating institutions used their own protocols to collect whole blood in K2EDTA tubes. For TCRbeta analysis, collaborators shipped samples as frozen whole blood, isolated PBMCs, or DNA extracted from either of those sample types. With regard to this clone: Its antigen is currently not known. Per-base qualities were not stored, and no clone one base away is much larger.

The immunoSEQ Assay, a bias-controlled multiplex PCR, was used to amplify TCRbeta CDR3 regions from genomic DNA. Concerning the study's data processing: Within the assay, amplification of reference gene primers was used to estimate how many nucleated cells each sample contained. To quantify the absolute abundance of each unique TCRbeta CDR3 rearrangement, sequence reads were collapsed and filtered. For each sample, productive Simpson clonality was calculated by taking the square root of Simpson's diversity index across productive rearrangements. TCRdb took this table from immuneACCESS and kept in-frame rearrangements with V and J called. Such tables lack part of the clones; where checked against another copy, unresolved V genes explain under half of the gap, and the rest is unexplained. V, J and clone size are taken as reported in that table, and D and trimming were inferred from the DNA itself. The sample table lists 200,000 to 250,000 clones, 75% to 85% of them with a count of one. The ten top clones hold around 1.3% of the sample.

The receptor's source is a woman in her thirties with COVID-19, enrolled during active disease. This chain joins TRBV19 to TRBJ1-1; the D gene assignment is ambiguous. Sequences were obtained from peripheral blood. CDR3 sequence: CASSSTRSTEAFF. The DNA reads TGTGCCAGTAGTTCGACCCGGAGCACTGAAGCTTTCTTT.